This TCR beta chain was identified in a study of beta chain features in type 1 diabetes. Study-level results: These data did not resolve whether HLA type affects TCRB rearrangement.

Concerning this clone: The antigen remains unidentified.

Using CD45RO/CCR7/CD25/CD127/CD95/CD27, CD4+ naive, central memory, regulatory and stem cell-like memory cells were sorted. With V trimmed by 5 bases and J by 6 bases, 7 bases remained unmatched. The germline V gene has CDR1 SGHNT and CDR2 YYREEE (reference sequence). The CDR3 consists of 15 residues. The whole isolated RNA underwent reverse transcription, so sequencing captured expressed TCRB transcripts. The table came from immunoSEQ multiplex PCR; TCRdb's copy has only in-frame clones and leaves some out. Of about 900,000 clones in the sample, under 20% were seen once. What was sequenced was naive CD4+ T cells from blood. The sequence came from a woman younger than 30 in good health. V gene TRBV5-4 combines with J gene TRBJ2-1, with TRBD2 matching 11 bases. CDR3 sequence: CASSLAGGTFNEQFF. The CDR3 region has the DNA TGTGCCAGCAGTCTAGCGGGAGGAACTTTCAATGAGCAGTTCTTC.